The 15 T cell receptor beta chains below were found in one sample sequenced in a study of early T cells in non-severe SARS-CoV-2 infection. TCRdb re-called the 5' RACE reads with MiXCR, one entry per CDR3 protein. The data contain approximately 67,000 distinct CDR3 sequences, 9.1% of them seen just once; the ten biggest clones take up approximately 3%. Sequenced input: whole blood. Receptors were obtained from an adult who was a healthcare worker with PCR-confirmed SARS-CoV-2 infection or an uninfected control (not recorded which).

This clonotype was picked up many times. The V and J genes are TRBV6-5 and TRBJ2-7; TRBD1 agrees at 7 bases. CDR3 length: 17 residues. Trimming took 4 bases from V and 3 from J; bases not matched to a gene: 15. Germline V gene sequence: CDR1 MNHEY, CDR2 SVGAGI. The CDR3, as DNA: TGTGCCAGCAGTTCCAAGCCCCCCCGGACAGGTATCTACGAGCAGTACTTC. This encodes CASSSKPPRTGIYEQYF.

This clonotype was detected only a few times. The chain is built from TRBV4-2 and TRBJ2-7; a weak D match, TRBD1 (5 bases). Trimming cost V 0 bases and J 7 bases, with 19 bases left between them. Germline V gives CDR1 LGHNA, CDR2 YNFKEQ. The CDR3 is 16 amino acids. This chain's CDR3 is CASSQDPAGYSVEQYF. Written as DNA, the CDR3 is TGTGCCAGCAGCCAAGATCCCGCAGGGTATTCGGTGGAGCAGTACTTC.

The rearrangement joins TRBV5-1 to TRBJ1-2; tentative D call: TRBD1 (6 bases). Germline loops: CDR1 SGHRS, CDR2 YFSETQ. This CDR3 has 16 amino acids. V shed 3 bases and J shed 3 bases, with 18 bases lying between them. The CDR3 protein is CASSSDNQGPHYGYTF. CDR3 DNA sequence: TGCGCCAGCAGCTCGGATAATCAGGGGCCCCACTATGGCTACACCTTC.

The chain uses TRBV20-1 and TRBJ1-4; D perhaps matches TRBD1 (6 bases). The CDR3 has 12 amino acids. V was cut by 3 bases and J by 8 bases, with 10 bases left in between. The germline V gene has CDR1 DFQATT and CDR2 SNEGSKA (reference sequence). This chain's CDR3 is CSARSRGEKLFF. The CDR3, as DNA: TGCAGTGCTAGGTCCAGGGGAGAAAAACTGTTTTTT.

There are many counts of this clonotype. CDR3 nucleotides: TGTGCCAGCAGTCCCCCATTGCCGGGGATCACTGAAGCTTTCTTT. Protein product: CASSPPLPGITEAFF. J is TRBJ1-1 and V is TRBV28, with no clear D. V lost 5 bases and J lost 4, with 17 bases in between. The CDR3 consists of 15 residues. Germline CDR1 and CDR2: MDHEN and SYDVKM.

The chain combines TRBV7-9 with TRBJ1-6, with 7 bases aligning to TRBD1. V shed 5 bases and J 10 bases; nucleotides not matched to a gene: 5. The CDR3 loop spans 13 amino acids. Germline V CDR1 and CDR2: SEHNR, FQNEAQ (reference sequence). The CDR3 nucleotides are TGTGCCAGCAGCCCCACAGGGGACTCACCCCTCCACTTT. It translates to CASSPTGDSPLHF.

This clonotype was observed at least ten times. The chain carries TRBV12-3 or TRBV12-4 and TRBJ1-5; D perhaps matches TRBD1 (6 bases). There are 13 residues in the CDR3. With 3 bases removed from V and 7 bases from J, the gap between germline ends came to 10 bases. The CDR3 DNA is TGTGCCAGCAGTTTTGGGGGCACACAGCCCCAGCATTTT. Residues: CASSFGGTQPQHF.

This clonotype was seen only a few times. The chain combines TRBV29-1 with TRBJ1-5; D unresolved. The CDR3 loop spans 12 amino acids. Germline V gives CDR1 SQVTM, CDR2 ANQGSEA. Between the trimmed V and J ends, which lost 5 bases and 2 bases, there was a span of 7 bases. This CDR3 reads CSVSEGNQPQHF. Here the CDR3 DNA reads TGCAGCGTTTCTGAGGGCAATCAGCCCCAGCATTTT. The full variable domain, rest sourced from reference TRBV29-1 and TRBJ1-5, is SAVISQKPSRDICQRGTSLTIQCQVDSQVTMMFWYRQQPGQSLTLIATANQGSEATYESGFVIDKFPISRPNLTFSTLTVSNMSPEDSSIYLCSVSEGNQPQHFGDGTRLSIL.

Many counts were recorded for this clonotype. The chain is built from TRBV15 and TRBJ2-1; D gene unclear. Trimming left V 5 bases short and J 3 bases short, with 8 bases between. This CDR3 has 13 amino acids. Germline loops: CDR1 LNHNV, CDR2 YYDKDF (reference sequence). CDR3 bases: TGTGCCACCAGCTTCGCCTACTACAATGAGCAGTTCTTC. It specifies CATSFAYYNEQFF.

This clonotype was seen a handful of times. V gene TRBV6-6 combines with J gene TRBJ2-3; D gene unclear. Trimming took 5 bases from V and 0 from J, leaving 15 bases between them. The CDR3 loop spans 16 amino acids. Germline CDR1 is MNHNY and CDR2 is SVGAGI (reference sequence). The CDR3 nucleotides are TGTGCCAGCAGTCCTAGTCCGCTCGCAAGCACAGATACGCAGTATTTT. Translation gives CASSPSPLASTDTQYF.

The chain has TRBV5-1 and TRBJ2-5; D tentatively reads TRBD1 or TRBD2 (5 bases each). The germline CDR1 and CDR2 sequences are SGHRS and YFSETQ. The V end lost 4 bases, the J end lost 6 bases, and 19 bases lay between the germline ends. The CDR3 has 15 amino acids. This CDR3 is CASSQGHLGDQTQYF. The CDR3 bases are TGCGCCAGCAGCCAGGGCCACCTAGGGGACCAGACCCAGTACTTC.

This clonotype came up a few times. This chain connects TRBV13 to TRBJ1-1; D gene unclear. The CDR3 is made up of 13 amino acids. Per germline, CDR1 PRHDT and CDR2 FYEKMQ (reference sequence). Trimming shortened V by 3 bases and J by 4 bases, and 9 bases separated the two germline ends. The CDR3 sequence is CASSFGTPTEAFF. CDR3 coding DNA: TGTGCCAGCAGCTTTGGAACACCCACTGAAGCTTTCTTT.

This clonotype has just a few counts. The chain carries TRBV3-1 and TRBJ1-6; 7 positions agree with TRBD1. CDR3 size: 14 residues. J gave up 8 bases and V 4 bases, and 5 bases lay outside the gene matches. Germline assignment: CDR1 LGHDT and CDR2 YNNKEL (reference sequence). Here the CDR3 reads CASSPGTADSPLHF. The DNA for the CDR3 is TGTGCCAGCAGCCCCGGGACAGCTGATTCACCCCTCCACTTT.

This clonotype was seen more than once but under ten times. The chain joins TRBV29-1 to TRBJ2-3; D gene uncertain. Looked up from germline, CDR1 is SQVTM and CDR2 is ANQGSEA. V lost 3 bases, J lost 2 bases, and 6 bases lay in between. The CDR3 is 12 residues long. The CDR3 sequence: CSVDGVTDTQYF. For the CDR3, the DNA is TGCAGCGTTGATGGGGTCACAGATACGCAGTATTTT.

The chain carries TRBV7-6 and TRBJ2-4; no clear D gene. V was shortened by 4 bases and J by 0 bases, with 16 bases between the two germline ends. The germline CDR1 and CDR2 sequences are SGHVS and FNYEAQ. This CDR3 is 17 amino acids long. For the CDR3, the DNA is TGTGCCAGCAGCTCATTCACTCCGGCTGCAGCCAAAAACATTCAGTACTTC. Translated, it gives CASSSFTPAAAKNIQYF. Full variable domain (remainder filled in from reference TRBV7-6 and TRBJ2-4): GAGVSQSPRYKVTKRGQDVALRCDPISGHVSLYWYRQALGQGPEFLTYFNYEAQQDKSGLPNDRFSAERPEGSISTLTIQRTEQRDSAMYRCASSSFTPAAAKNIQYFGAGTRLSVL.